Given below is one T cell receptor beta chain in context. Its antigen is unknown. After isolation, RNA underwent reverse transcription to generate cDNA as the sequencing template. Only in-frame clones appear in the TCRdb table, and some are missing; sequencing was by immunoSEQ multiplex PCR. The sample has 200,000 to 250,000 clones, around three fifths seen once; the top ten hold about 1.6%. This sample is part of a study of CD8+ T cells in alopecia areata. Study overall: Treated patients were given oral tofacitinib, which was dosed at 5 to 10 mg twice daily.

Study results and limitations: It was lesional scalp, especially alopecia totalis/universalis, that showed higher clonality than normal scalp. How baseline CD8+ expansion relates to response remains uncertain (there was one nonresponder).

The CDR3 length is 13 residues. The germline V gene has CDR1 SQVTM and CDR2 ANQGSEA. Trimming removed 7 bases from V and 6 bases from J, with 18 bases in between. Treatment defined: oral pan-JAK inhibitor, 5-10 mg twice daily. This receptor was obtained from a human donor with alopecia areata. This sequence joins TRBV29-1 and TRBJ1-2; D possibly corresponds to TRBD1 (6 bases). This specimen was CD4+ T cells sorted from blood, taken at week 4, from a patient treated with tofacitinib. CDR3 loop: CSAPSTGKNGYTF. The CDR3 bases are TGCAGCGCCCCCTCTACAGGGAAGAATGGCTACACCTTC.